This note documents a single T cell receptor (beta chain) sequence. The data were taken from a study of blood T cell repertoires in COVID-19. Study background: PBMCs, B-cell-depleted T cells, or T cells were the source of the cDNA or gDNA that made up the material.

The method was immunoSEQ multiplex PCR; TCRdb's version includes in-frame clones alone and lacks a portion of them. This table holds about 130,000 clones, approximately 85% found once. Germline V gene sequence: CDR1 SEHNR, CDR2 FQNEAQ (reference sequence). The germline V and J ends were trimmed by 1 base and 10 bases, with 11 bases remaining between them. This CDR3 contains 14 residues. Seattle researchers signed up patients amid active infection and tracked them longitudinally. The J gene is TRBJ1-6, the V gene TRBV7-9; D remains unclear. The receptor was isolated from a woman of 80 years or more with COVID-19, enrolled during active disease. Sequencing input: peripheral blood. CDR3 amino acids: CASSLGEGWSPLHF. CDR3 DNA: TGTGCCAGCAGCTTAGGAGAGGGATGGTCACCCCTCCACTTT.